This T cell receptor beta chain appears in the sequencing data of a study of T cell responses to AZD1222 COVID-19 vaccine. Of note for this clone: Its antigen remains unidentified.

Study-wide results and caveats: It should be noted that donors were predominantly white British and more often female, and clonal diversity was possibly underestimated.

Deletions cut 4 bases from V and 9 bases from J, with 9 bases between. CDR3 length: 11 residues. The V gene's germline CDR1 is LNHDA and CDR2 SQIVND (reference sequence). This table comes from immunoSEQ multiplex PCR, and its TCRdb copy is limited to in-frame clones, with some not included. Of fewer than 85,000 clones detected, about 90% appear once; the ten largest clones hold 5.5% to 9%. The starting material was peripheral blood, obtained on day 0 of MenACWY control vaccination. This sequence was found in an adult in good health. V and J are TRBV19 and TRBJ2-5, with D possibly being TRBD1 (6 bases). CDR3 DNA sequence: TGTGCCAGTAGTACAGAGGGGGCCCAGTACTTC. Protein product: CASSTEGAQYF.